The next 17 T cell receptor beta chains were all read from a single sample in a study of cytotoxic CD8 clonotypes in ibrutinib-treated CLL. Some clones are missing from TCRdb's copy, which holds only in-frame ones; the method was immunoSEQ multiplex PCR. The repertoire holds about 150,000 clones, 76% seen once, with 5.1% in the top ten. The source material was PBMCs, sampled after 24 months of ibrutinib treatment. These receptors were obtained from a human donor with chronic lymphocytic leukemia.

V is TRBV27 and J is TRBJ2-1, with D possibly TRBD1 on 6 matching bases. CDR3 size: 15 residues. Germline loops: CDR1 MNHEY, CDR2 SMNVEV (reference sequence). V was clipped by 5 bases and J by 6 bases, with 17 bases between them. In nucleotides, the CDR3 is TGTGCCAGCAGTCCCTACAGGGTGGGGGCCAATGAGCAGTTCTTC. Encoded protein: CASSPYRVGANEQFF.

V usage is TRBV5-1 and J usage is TRBJ1-1, with 9 bases lining up with TRBD1. The length of the CDR3 is 18 residues. The V gene's germline CDR1 is SGHRS and CDR2 YFSETQ. The junction had 11 bases not matched to a gene; V was cut back by 0 bases and J by 2 bases. CDR3 region: CASSLAGSRTGDNTEAFF. The CDR3 DNA reads TGCGCCAGCAGCTTGGCCGGTTCTCGGACAGGGGATAACACTGAAGCTTTCTTT.

V usage is TRBV7-8 and J usage is TRBJ2-7, with a weak D call TRBD1 (5 bases). Germline V gene lookup returns CDR1 SGHVS and CDR2 FQNEAQ. CDR3 size: 13 residues. V was shortened by 5 bases and J by 12 bases, with 20 bases between the two germline ends. CDR3 loop: CASSPRTPSSRYF. Written as DNA, the CDR3 is TGTGCCAGCAGCCCGAGGACACCTAGTAGTCGGTACTTC.

This clone was seen once. CDR3 loop: CATGDPRGQFF. The DNA for the CDR3 is TGTGCCACCGGGGACCCCCGGGGGCAGTTCTTC. V usage is TRBV6-5 and J usage is TRBJ2-1; D may be TRBD1 or TRBD2 (5 bases each). V lost 10 bases, J lost 12 bases, and 16 bases lay in between. The CDR3 contains 11 residues. The germline CDR1 and CDR2 sequences are MNHEY and SVGAGI.

V and J are TRBV27 and TRBJ1-2, with a tentative D call TRBD1 (6 bases). The length of the CDR3 is 14 residues. Trimming shortened V by 5 bases and J by 7 bases, and 17 bases separated the two germline ends. The germline gives CDR1 MNHEY, CDR2 SMNVEV (reference sequence). Here the CDR3 DNA reads TGTGCCAGCAGTCTGGGGCAGGGGATTGGTGGCTACACCTTC. Residues: CASSLGQGIGGYTF.

Note on this clone: With a far larger clone one base away, a read error is the likely cause. V gene TRBV5-6 combines with J gene TRBJ1-5; D unresolved. Between the trimmed V and J ends, which lost 4 bases and 0 bases, there was a span of 5 bases. This CDR3 comprises 13 residues. Per germline, CDR1 SGHDT and CDR2 YYEEEE. CDR3 DNA sequence: TGTGCCAGCAGCACGTATAGCAATCAGCCCCAGCATTTT. This translates into CASSTYSNQPQHF.

This clone occurred a few times. V is TRBV5-1 and J is TRBJ2-5; D unclear. V lost 7 bases and J 1 base, leaving 8 bases between the germline ends. CDR3 length: 12 amino acids. Germline values: CDR1 SGHRS, CDR2 YFSETQ. CDR3 region: CASASGQETQYF. The CDR3 nucleotides read TGCGCCAGCGCGTCAGGCCAAGAGACCCAGTACTTC.

Concerning this clone: Other nucleotide sequences from this sample produce the same CDR3. The genes are TRBV6-5 and TRBJ2-7; D uncertain. Looked up from germline, CDR1 is MNHEY and CDR2 is SVGAGI. The CDR3 consists of 15 residues. V shed 1 base and J shed 0 bases, with 10 bases lying between them. Here the CDR3 reads CASSYWGQDSYEQYF. The CDR3 region has the DNA TGTGCCAGCAGTTACTGGGGTCAGGACTCCTACGAGCAGTACTTC.

Here the CDR3 reads CASSSPTGTYEQYF. The CDR3 nucleotides are TGTGCCAGCAGCTCGCCAACAGGGACCTACGAGCAGTACTTC. This chain uses TRBV5-8 with TRBJ2-7; tentatively, D is TRBD1 (6 bases). The CDR3 consists of 14 residues. In germline, CDR1 is SGHTS, CDR2 YDEGEE. Trimming stripped 3 bases from V and 2 bases from J, with 12 bases between.

The chain links TRBV10-2 to TRBJ2-5, with 14 bases lining up with TRBD2. CDR3 length: 16 residues. Germline CDR1 reads WSHSY; CDR2 reads SAAADI. Trimming removed 7 bases from V and 2 bases from J; junction bases left unmatched: 6. The CDR3 spells CASTRTSGGNQETQYF. DNA for the CDR3: TGCGCCAGCACCAGGACTAGCGGGGGGAATCAAGAGACCCAGTACTTC.

The gene calls are TRBV6-1 and TRBJ1-1; TRBD1 is a possible D gene (6 bases). There are 14 residues in the CDR3. Germline CDR1 reads MNHNS; CDR2 reads SASEGT. V was cut by 5 bases and J by 4 bases, with 14 bases left in between. CDR3 sequence reads: CASSNLRGGTEAFF. Here the CDR3 DNA reads TGTGCCAGCAGTAACTTAAGGGGGGGCACTGAAGCTTTCTTT.

This clone was observed a few times. V gene TRBV21-1 combines with J gene TRBJ1-2; no DNA check was done on the table's D call, TRBD1. TRBV21-1 is a pseudogene. The CDR3 spans 12 residues. CDR3 loop: CASSKGTGGYTF. The CDR3 coding sequence is TGTGCCAGCAGCAAAGGGACAGGTGGCTACACCTTC.

The count of this clone is one. This chain uses TRBV11-2 with TRBJ2-1; 9 nucleotides match TRBD1. The V gene's germline CDR1 is SGHAT and CDR2 FQNNGV. This CDR3 is 15 amino acids long. V lost 5 bases and J lost 3; bases outside the gene matches: 5. DNA of the CDR3: TGTGCCAGCAGCCCGGGGACAGGGTTCTACAATGAGCAGTTCTTC. It yields the protein CASSPGTGFYNEQFF.

The chain links TRBV5-1 to TRBJ1-2, with 9 bases matching TRBD1. With V trimmed by 0 bases and J by 5 bases, 5 bases remained unmatched. CDR3 length equals 15 residues. Germline CDR1 SGHRS, CDR2 YFSETQ. Here the CDR3 DNA reads TGCGCCAGCAGCTTGGCCCTGGGACAGGGTTATGGCTACACCTTC. Translation gives CASSLALGQGYGYTF. The full variable domain, rest sourced from reference TRBV5-1 and TRBJ1-2, is KAGVTQTPRYLIKTRGQQVTLSCSPISGHRSVSWYQQTPGQGLQFLFEYFSETQRNKGNFPGRFSGRQFSNSRSEMNVSTLELGDSALYLCASSLALGQGYGYTFGSGTRLTVV.

The rearrangement links TRBV6-5 to TRBJ1-5; D may be TRBD1 (6 bases). V dropped 4 bases and J dropped 13 bases, with 17 bases sitting between them. Germline CDR1 and CDR2: MNHEY and SVGAGI. CDR3 length: 13 amino acids. Here the CDR3 reads CASSWAGGGPQHF. CDR3 in DNA: TGTGCCAGCAGTTGGGCGGGTGGGGGGCCGCAGCATTTT.

This clone was counted only a few times. V gene TRBV27 combines with J gene TRBJ1-5, with D perhaps matching TRBD1 (5 bases). Germline V lookup: CDR1 MNHEY, CDR2 SMNVEV (reference sequence). This CDR3 spans 13 amino acids. Deletions cut 4 bases from V and 6 bases from J, with 10 bases between. CDR3 amino acids: CASSSWGGQPQHF. Written as DNA, the CDR3 is TGTGCCAGCAGTTCCTGGGGGGGTCAGCCCCAGCATTTT.

This clone was found many times. The CDR3 DNA reads TGCGCCAGCAGCTTGTGGAGCGGGAGCGGCAACGAGCAGTACTTC. It encodes CASSLWSGSGNEQYF. The genes are TRBV5-1 and TRBJ2-7, with 8 bases identical to TRBD2. This CDR3 contains 15 residues. V lost 1 base and J lost 5; bases outside the gene matches: 8. CDR1 and CDR2 from the germline V gene are SGHRS and YFSETQ. The complete variable domain, with remaining parts taken from reference TRBV5-1 and TRBJ2-7, reads KAGVTQTPRYLIKTRGQQVTLSCSPISGHRSVSWYQQTPGQGLQFLFEYFSETQRNKGNFPGRFSGRQFSNSRSEMNVSTLELGDSALYLCASSLWSGSGNEQYFGPGTRLTVT.